The clone carrying this T cell receptor (beta chain) was seen a few times. Its specificity is not known. UMIs and sample barcodes were carried by the TCR alpha and TCR beta cDNA libraries that 5'RACE produced using constant-segment primers. TCRdb called the 5' RACE reads again in MiXCR, with one record for every CDR3 protein. The table shows approximately 490,000 distinct CDR3 sequences, with roughly 22% occurring only once. This record belongs to a study of T-cell memory formation after mild COVID-19. The study's findings and limits: From day 15 to 85, contracting clones were balanced between CD4 and CD8, whereas later expanders leaned toward CD4+. Most CD4+ clones that shrank were in CM and EM, while CD8+ ones turned up in EMRA. Clones from the second wave (peaking day 37) had unconfirmed SARS-CoV-2 specificity.

V was cut by 0 bases and J by 9 bases, with 10 bases left in between. CDR3 length equals 13 residues. CDR1 and CDR2 from the germline V gene are SGHKS and YYEKEE (reference sequence). The TCR was taken from an adult woman who had mild COVID-19 (a few samples of this study predate the infection). Cell type and time point are not known. The chain has TRBV5-5 and TRBJ1-5, with D unclear. The sequenced material came from PBMCs or a T cell subset sorted from them (not recorded which). CDR3: CASSLETRGPQHF. CDR3 nucleotides: TGTGCCAGCAGCTTGGAAACTCGTGGGCCCCAGCATTTT.